Listed below are T cell receptor beta chains from one sample, sequenced in a study of shared clonotypes between healthy human individuals. The assay was immunoSEQ multiplex PCR, and TCRdb's table has in-frame clones only and misses some. The sample lists about 2 million clones, 85% to 95% occurring once. Input material: naive CD4+ T cells sorted from blood. These receptors all stem from a man younger than 35 in good health. Both conserved end residues are part of each CDR3. D genes are given only for firm matches. Some rows have no size entry. The others give once, few or many, or a class for an expanded clone.

J gene | D gene | clone size | V gene | CDR3 DNA | CDR3 protein
TRBJ2-2 | - | once | TRBV2 | TGTGCCAGCGATCTACAGGAGAACACCGGGGAGCTGTTTTTT | CASDLQENTGELFF
TRBJ2-7 | TRBD2 | - | TRBV6-5 | TGTGCCAGCAGTTACCCTAGCGGGGATGAGCAGTACTTC | CASSYPSGDEQYF
TRBJ1-3 | - | - | TRBV30 | TGTGCCTGGAATATCGGCGGGCCCCGCGGAAACACCATATATTTT | CAWNIGGPRGNTIYF
TRBJ2-1 | TRBD1 | - | TRBV28 | TGTGCCAGCTCCTCCCCGGGACAGGGGTGGAATGAGCAGTTCTTC | CASSSPGQGWNEQFF
TRBJ2-7 | - | - | TRBV6-1 | TGTGCCAGCAGCAGGGGCAACGAGCAGTACTTC | CASSRGNEQYF
TRBJ2-5 | TRBD1 | - | TRBV5-1 | TGCGCCAGCAGCCAGGGGACAGGGAAAGAGACCCAGTACTTC | CASSQGTGKETQYF
TRBJ2-2 | TRBD1 | - | TRBV29-1 | TGCAGCGTCGAGGACAGGGGTTACACCGGGGAGCTGTTTTTT | CSVEDRGYTGELFF
TRBJ2-6 | TRBD1 | - | TRBV7-9 | TGTGCCAGCAGCCTCGGACAGGGTGACATCGTCCTGACTTTC | CASSLGQGDIVLTF
TRBJ2-3 | TRBD2 | - | TRBV5-4 | TGTGCCAGCAGCTTACCCGGGGGGGCATTCACAGATACGCAGTATTTT | CASSLPGGAFTDTQYF
TRBJ1-1 | - | - | TRBV5-1 | TGCGCCAGCAGCTTGGCCCACCCTTTTGGGACCACAGGAGTGAACACTGAAGCTTTCTTT | CASSLAHPFGTTGVNTEAFF
TRBJ1-3 | - | once | TRBV5-1 | TGCGCCAGCTCCCATCCTTCTGGAAACACCATATATTTT | CASSHPSGNTIYF
TRBJ2-2 | TRBD1 | - | TRBV18 | TGTGCCAGCTCACCAGGACAACAGGGGACCGGGGAGCTGTTTTTT | CASSPGQQGTGELFF
TRBJ2-7 | TRBD1 | - | TRBV10-3 | TGTGCCATCAGTGGTGCCGGACAGGGGAGTTACGAGCAGTACTTC | CAISGAGQGSYEQYF
TRBJ2-1 | - | - | TRBV5-1 | TGCGCCAGCAGCTTGGGTGGGACATCAATAAGTGAGCAGTTCTTC | CASSLGGTSISEQFF
TRBJ2-7 | - | - | TRBV28 | TGTGCCAGCAGCACCAACTCCTACGAGCAGTACTTC | CASSTNSYEQYF
TRBJ2-3 | TRBD2 | once | TRBV4-1 | TGCGCCAGCAGCCAAGAAGTCGGACTAGCGGGACCAGATACGCAGTATTTT | CASSQEVGLAGPDTQYF
TRBJ1-3 | - | - | TRBV7-2 | TGTGCCAGCAGCCCGCCGGGTTGGTACTCTGGAAACACCATATATTTT | CASSPPGWYSGNTIYF
TRBJ1-5 | - | - | TRBV28 | TGTGCCAGCACATCAGGGGTGGCAGGGGTTCAGCCCCAGCATTTT | CASTSGVAGVQPQHF
TRBJ1-6 | - | - | TRBV2 | TGTGCCAGCAGTGAAGAAACAGCGGCCGTTAATTCACCCCTCCACTTT | CASSEETAAVNSPLHF
TRBJ1-2 | TRBD1 | - | TRBV14 | TGTGCCAGCAGCGCGCGCCTCCAGGGGGATGGCTACACCTTC | CASSARLQGDGYTF
TRBJ1-1 | - | - | TRBV9 | TGTGCCAGCAGCGTTTCAGGGAAGATGGCTGAAGCTTTCTTT | CASSVSGKMAEAFF
TRBJ1-3 | - | - | TRBV10-2 | TGCGCCAGCAGTGAGTCCAGGGGCTCTGGAAACACCATATATTTT | CASSESRGSGNTIYF
TRBJ2-1 | TRBD2 | - | TRBV10-3 | TGTGCCATCAGCAGAGGACGGACTAGCGGACTCAATGAGCAGTTCTTC | CAISRGRTSGLNEQFF
TRBJ1-2 | - | once | TRBV6-5 | TGTGCCAGCACTGACCCGGGGGGATCTTCTGGCTACACCTTC | CASTDPGGSSGYTF
TRBJ1-2 | - | - | TRBV2 | TGTGCCAGCAGTGAACCGAACTATGGCTACACCTTC | CASSEPNYGYTF
TRBJ2-3 | TRBD1 | - | TRBV6-5 | TGTGCCAGCAGTTCCGGACAGGGGCGCACAGATACGCAGTATTTT | CASSSGQGRTDTQYF
TRBJ2-5 | - | - | TRBV6-5 | TGTGCCAGCAGCCGCAGCGGGACCCAGTACTTC | CASSRSGTQYF
TRBJ2-7 | TRBD2 | - | TRBV19 | TGTGCCAGTAGTATCGGTAGCGGGGGGATACTCTACGAGCAGTACTTC | CASSIGSGGILYEQYF
TRBJ1-1 | TRBD1 | - | TRBV6-1 | TGTGCCAGCAGCCTCACAGGGGACACTGAAGCTTTCTTT | CASSLTGDTEAFF
TRBJ1-2 | TRBD1 | - | TRBV19 | TGTGCCAGTACCCCCTCGGACAGGGGCAAACTATATGGCTACACCTTC | CASTPSDRGKLYGYTF
TRBJ2-2 | - | - | TRBV18 | TGTGCCAGCTCACCTTTACAAGGTTCGCCCGGGGAGCTGTTTTTT | CASSPLQGSPGELFF
TRBJ2-1 | TRBD1 | - | TRBV10-3 | TGTGCCATCAGCCCGGGGTGGGCAGGGGGCGAGAATGAGCAGTTCTTC | CAISPGWAGGENEQFF
TRBJ1-4 | - | - | TRBV9 | TGTGCCAGCAGCGTAGATGGGGCATCTAATGAAAAACTGTTTTTT | CASSVDGASNEKLFF
TRBJ2-1 | - | - | TRBV11-3 | TGTGCCAGCAGCTTAGCACGCAGTGAGTTCTTC | CASSLARSEFF
TRBJ2-6 | - | - | TRBV15 | TGTGCCACGGGGATGCCGCCCGCGGGGGCCAACGTCCTGACTTTC | CATGMPPAGANVLTF
TRBJ2-7 | TRBD2 | - | TRBV7-2 | TGTGCCAGCAGCCTAGAGGGACTATCTTACGAGCAGTACTTC | CASSLEGLSYEQYF
TRBJ1-6 | - | - | TRBV5-4 | TGTGCCAGCAGCTCCACGGGTGATTCACCCCTCCACTTT | CASSSTGDSPLHF
TRBJ2-5 | TRBD2 | - | TRBV7-7 | TGTGCTAGCAGCCCCGGACTAGCGGGGGGCCAGGAGACCCAGTACTTC | CASSPGLAGGQETQYF
TRBJ1-1 | - | - | TRBV5-8 | TGTGCCAGCAGCAAGGTCGGGCTATTGAACACTGAAGCTTTCTTT | CASSKVGLLNTEAFF
TRBJ1-5 | TRBD1 | few | TRBV19 | TGTGCCAACCAGGACAGGGGAAATCAGCCCCAGCATTTT | CANQDRGNQPQHF
TRBJ1-3 | TRBD1 | - | TRBV10-3 | TGTGCCATCAGTGAGGGACAGGGGTTCCTGGGTGGAAACACCATATATTTT | CAISEGQGFLGGNTIYF
TRBJ2-3 | TRBD2 | - | TRBV18 | TGTGCCAGCTCACCAGGGCTAGCGGGAGTCATCGGCACAGATACGCAGTATTTT | CASSPGLAGVIGTDTQYF
TRBJ2-7 | - | once | TRBV28 | TGTGCCAGCAGTGACAGGACCTACGAGCAGTACTTC | CASSDRTYEQYF
TRBJ2-5 | TRBD1 | - | TRBV28 | TGTGCCACACGATCATCCGGACAGGGGGCAAGGGAGACCCAGTACTTC | CATRSSGQGARETQYF
TRBJ1-2 | - | - | TRBV30 | TGTGCCTGGAGCACAGGTTCTAGCTATGGCTACACCTTC | CAWSTGSSYGYTF
TRBJ1-1 | - | - | TRBV30 | TGTGCCTGGAGTAGGGGTAGCACTGAAGCTTTCTTT | CAWSRGSTEAFF
TRBJ2-1 | TRBD2 | - | TRBV9 | TGTGCCAGCAGCGTAGAGATAGCGGGGTACAATGAGCAGTTCTTC | CASSVEIAGYNEQFF